One and the same sample provided the 20 T cell receptor beta chains below, sequenced in a study of blood T cell repertoires in COVID-19 (dated by TCRdb to 2020 to 2022). Libraries came from the immunoSEQ multiplex PCR assay. TCRdb took over this immuneACCESS table, retaining in-frame rearrangements with V and J assigned. Such tables are incomplete; in checked studies, under half of the missing clones stem from an unresolved V gene, and the remainder is unexplained. Present in this sample are under 60,000 clones, about 90% of which were seen just once. Roughly 9.1% of the sample is taken by the ten largest. The sample comprised peripheral blood. The receptors originated from a human donor with acute or convalescent COVID-19. The donor label of this sample is uncertain.

The chain combines TRBV2 with TRBJ2-3; D perhaps matches TRBD2 (6 bases). Trimming removed 6 bases at V and 2 bases at J, with 12 bases between. The CDR3 spans 14 residues. CDR1 is SNHLY and CDR2 is FYNNEI in the germline V gene. The CDR3 region is CASREGTSTDTQYF. As DNA, the CDR3 is TGTGCCAGCAGGGAGGGCACTTCCACAGATACGCAGTATTTT.

This clone has more than one count but fewer than ten. This rearrangement joins TRBV9 to TRBJ1-6, with D perhaps TRBD1 (5 bases). Germline loops: CDR1 SGDLS, CDR2 YYNGEE. V was clipped by 2 bases and J by 6 bases, with 15 bases between them. The CDR3 has 16 amino acids. The CDR3 reads CASSVGGGRGNSPLHF. The CDR3 nucleotides are TGTGCCAGCAGCGTGGGCGGGGGGAGAGGTAATTCACCCCTCCACTTT.

The chain links TRBV25-1 to TRBJ2-3; tentative D call: TRBD1 (5 bases). Trimming removed 4 bases from V and 4 bases from J, with 9 bases in between. Germline assignment: CDR1 MGHDK and CDR2 SYGVNS. The CDR3 is made up of 13 amino acids. The CDR3 loop reads CASSGVGPDTQYF. The CDR3 nucleotides read TGTGCCAGCAGTGGGGTGGGGCCAGATACGCAGTATTTT.

V usage is TRBV5-1 and J usage is TRBJ2-1; 9 nucleotides line up with TRBD2. Trimming removed 2 bases from V and 0 bases from J; junction bases left unmatched: 6. Germline V gene lookup returns CDR1 SGHRS and CDR2 YFSETQ. This CDR3 spans 17 amino acids. Written as DNA, the CDR3 is TGCGCCAGCAGCTTAGGGACTAGCTGGAGCTCCTACAATGAGCAGTTCTTC. This translates into CASSLGTSWSSYNEQFF.

V gene TRBV19 combines with J gene TRBJ2-7; TRBD1 matches 11 bases. The J segment lost 4 bases and the V segment lost 0 bases, leaving 8 bases of the junction unmatched. CDR1 is LNHDA and CDR2 is SQIVND in the germline V gene (reference sequence). The CDR3 runs to 17 residues. CDR3 coding DNA: TGTGCCAGTAGTATAGAGTCGGACAGGGGGCAAGGATACGAGCAGTACGTC. This translates into CASSIESDRGQGYEQYV.

The V and J genes are TRBV19 and TRBJ2-3; TRBD2 matches at 9 bases. V lost 7 bases, J lost 4 bases, and 9 bases stayed unmatched. The CDR3 loop spans 15 amino acids. The germline CDR1 and CDR2 sequences are LNHDA and SQIVND (reference sequence). This chain's CDR3 is CASTWGIAGADTQYF. The CDR3 DNA sequence: TGTGCCAGTACCTGGGGGATAGCGGGAGCAGATACGCAGTATTTT.

The chain uses TRBV5-5 and TRBJ2-3; 13 bases agree with TRBD2. Per germline, CDR1 SGHKS and CDR2 YYEKEE (reference sequence). The trim removed 4 bases at V and 1 base at J, leaving 9 bases unmatched. The CDR3 has 18 amino acids. CDR3 region: CASSPKPGLAGRTDTQYF. As DNA, the CDR3 is TGTGCCAGCAGCCCCAAACCGGGACTAGCGGGACGCACAGATACGCAGTATTTT.

J is TRBJ1-5 and V is TRBV11-2; 7 bases align to TRBD1. J gave up 5 bases and V 4 bases, and 2 bases lay outside the gene matches. This CDR3 is 13 amino acids long. CDR1 and CDR2 from the germline V gene are SGHAT and FQNNGV. This CDR3 reads CASSYDRDQPQHF. The CDR3 region has the DNA TGTGCCAGCAGCTACGACAGGGATCAGCCCCAGCATTTT.

The chain links TRBV7-9 to TRBJ2-5; D might be TRBD2 (5 bases). Germline CDR1 and CDR2: SEHNR and FQNEAQ (reference sequence). The CDR3 runs to 13 residues. The V gene lost 1 base and the J gene lost 5 bases, with 8 bases spanning the gap. In nucleotides, the CDR3 is TGTGCCAGCAGCTTAGTCGGGGTGGAGACCCAGTACTTC. Encoded protein: CASSLVGVETQYF. Full variable domain (rest looked up from reference TRBV7-9 and TRBJ2-5): DTGVSQNPRHKITKRGQNVTFRCDPISEHNRLYWYRQTLGQGPEFLTYFQNEAQLEKSRLLSDRFSAERPKGSFSTLEIQRTEQGDSAMYLCASSLVGVETQYFGPGTRLLVL.

The chain is built from TRBV7-2 and TRBJ1-6; D ambiguous. CDR3 length: 12 residues. Trimming cost V 4 bases and J 10 bases, with 8 bases left between them. CDR1 is SGHTA, CDR2 FQGNSA, per germline. Here the CDR3 reads CASSSRQSPLHF. CDR3 nucleotides: TGTGCCAGCAGCTCCAGGCAATCACCCCTCCACTTT.

The rearrangement links TRBV6-5 to TRBJ1-1, with 8 bases matching TRBD1. V gave up 6 bases and J gave up 4 bases; unmatched junction bases: 10. The germline CDR1 and CDR2 sequences are MNHEY and SVGAGI. The length of the CDR3 is 15 residues. The CDR3 loop reads CASRGTGRPSTEAFF. The CDR3, as DNA: TGTGCCAGCAGGGGGACAGGCCGACCCAGCACTGAAGCTTTCTTT.

This clone was detected once. The CDR3, as DNA: TGTGCCAGCAGCGTTCTTTCCTACGAGCAGTACTTC. This codes for CASSVLSYEQYF. This sequence joins TRBV7-3 and TRBJ2-7; D not certain. The germline CDR1 and CDR2 sequences are SGHTA and FQGTGA. CDR3 size: 12 residues. V was shortened by 5 bases and J by 1 base, with 6 bases between the two germline ends.

V usage is TRBV7-3 and J usage is TRBJ2-5; 12 nucleotides align to TRBD2. CDR1 and CDR2 (germline): SGHTA, FQGTGA. V shed 5 bases and J 5 bases; nucleotides not matched to a gene: 3. This CDR3 is built from 14 residues. CDR3 region: CASSLAGGPETQYF. The CDR3 nucleotides are TGTGCCAGCAGCCTAGCGGGAGGGCCGGAGACCCAGTACTTC.

In this sample, this clone turned up once. The gene calls are TRBV25-1 and TRBJ2-5; TRBD1 matches 8 bases. This CDR3 contains 12 residues. The V gene end was trimmed by 5 bases and the J gene end by 7 bases; junction bases not matched to a gene: 3. CDR1 and CDR2 (germline): MGHDK, SYGVNS. CDR3 in amino acids: CASSPTGATQYF. CDR3 DNA sequence: TGTGCCAGCAGTCCGACAGGGGCGACCCAGTACTTC.

The chain carries TRBV10-3 and TRBJ2-3, with D possibly being TRBD2 (6 bases). Trimming left V 6 bases short and J 0 bases short, with 16 bases between. Germline values: CDR1 ENHRY, CDR2 SYGVKD. The CDR3 is 16 amino acids. The CDR3: CAIRAMGGGSTDTQYF. The CDR3 coding sequence is TGTGCCATCAGGGCCATGGGGGGAGGTAGCACAGATACGCAGTATTTT.

The chain is built from TRBV2 and TRBJ2-4; TRBD1 might be the D (5 bases). This CDR3 contains 16 residues. Germline V lookup: CDR1 SNHLY, CDR2 FYNNEI. V shed 4 bases and J shed 4 bases, with 17 bases lying between them. DNA of the CDR3: TGTGCCAGCAGTGTAACAGGCGGAAACCTAAAAAACATTCAGTACTTC. Translation gives CASSVTGGNLKNIQYF.

The chain carries TRBV5-4 and TRBJ1-1, with D tentatively TRBD1 (6 bases). Germline V gene data show CDR1 as SGHNT and CDR2 as YYREEE (reference sequence). Trimming took off 0 bases at V and 5 bases at J, with 17 bases between the two ends. This CDR3 has 16 residues. The CDR3 bases are TGTGCCAGCAGCTTGGTGCGGGGGCGAGGTGTGACTGAAGCTTTCTTT. Its translation: CASSLVRGRGVTEAFF.

This clone was counted a few times. This rearrangement joins TRBV3-1 (or the pseudogene TRBV3-2) to TRBJ1-1, with a possible D match to TRBD1 (5 bases). The V end was cut by 1 base, the J end by 3 bases, with 12 bases between. The CDR3 covers 15 residues. Germline V gene sequence: CDR1 LGHDT, CDR2 YNNKEL (reference sequence). The CDR3 region is CASSQAKPRDTEAFF. The CDR3 DNA reads TGTGCCAGCAGCCAAGCTAAGCCCAGGGACACTGAAGCTTTCTTT.

This rearrangement joins TRBV24-1 to TRBJ2-7; the D gene is possibly TRBD1 (6 bases). The CDR3 runs to 17 residues. V dropped 3 bases and J dropped 3 bases, with 20 bases sitting between them. Germline V gene sequence: CDR1 KGHDR, CDR2 SFDVKD. Written as DNA, the CDR3 is TGTGCCACCAGTGATACCCCAAGGGTGGGGGCAAACTACGAGCAGTACTTC. Protein product: CATSDTPRVGANYEQYF.

The rearrangement joins TRBV5-1 to TRBJ1-3; a possible D gene is TRBD1 (6 bases). This CDR3 comprises 13 residues. Trimming pared 0 bases from V and 7 bases from J, leaving 8 bases between. The germline V gene has CDR1 SGHRS and CDR2 YFSETQ. The CDR3 protein is CASSLDQGNTIYF. The CDR3 DNA reads as TGCGCCAGCAGCTTGGACCAGGGGAACACCATATATTTT.